The 23 T cell receptor beta chains given below trace back to one sample, sequenced in a study of blood T cell repertoires in COVID-19. Profiling relied on immunoSEQ multiplex PCR, and the TCRdb table lists in-frame clones only, not all of them. The sample gives fewer than 200,000 clones, about 80% of which show up once; approximately 11% is in the top ten. The material sequenced was peripheral blood. Source of these receptors: a man aged 70 or older with active or convalescent COVID-19.

The V gene is TRBV5-1, the J gene TRBJ2-5; 9 positions match TRBD1. Germline CDR1 SGHRS, CDR2 YFSETQ. The CDR3 spans 15 residues. The junction had 6 bases not matched to a gene; V was cut back by 1 base and J by 5 bases. The DNA for the CDR3 is TGCGCCAGCAGCTTGAACACAGGGGGCGCGGAGACCCAGTACTTC. This encodes CASSLNTGGAETQYF.

This clone was seen just once. This chain links TRBV28 with TRBJ2-7; D ambiguous. There are 11 residues in the CDR3. Germline V CDR1 and CDR2: MDHEN, SYDVKM. Trimming stripped 7 bases from V and 4 bases from J, with 8 bases between. The CDR3 reads CASTSVYEQYF. The CDR3 DNA follows: TGTGCCAGCACCTCCGTTTACGAGCAGTACTTC.

The V gene is TRBV9, the J gene TRBJ2-5, with a possible D match to TRBD1 (6 bases). The V end was cut by 4 bases, the J end by 5 bases, with 18 bases between. CDR3 length: 15 residues. Germline-derived CDR1 and CDR2 are SGDLS and YYNGEE. The CDR3 sequence: CASSPAPQGRETQYF. DNA for the CDR3: TGTGCCAGCAGCCCAGCCCCACAGGGTCGGGAGACCCAGTACTTC.

The chain carries TRBV12-5 and TRBJ1-1, with D perhaps matching TRBD1 (5 bases). CDR3 size: 11 residues. The V end was cut by 6 bases, the J end by 7 bases, with 9 bases between. Per the germline V gene, CDR1 is LGHNT and CDR2 is FRNRAP. CDR3 loop: CASGSGYEAFF. The CDR3 nucleotides are TGTGCTAGTGGCTCAGGGTATGAAGCTTTCTTT.

The chain uses TRBV5-1 and TRBJ2-7, with 7 positions matching TRBD1. V lost 1 base, J lost 2 bases, and 3 bases stayed unmatched. CDR1 and CDR2 (germline): SGHRS, YFSETQ. This CDR3 spans 14 amino acids. CDR3 in amino acids: CASSLRQGTYEQYF. As DNA, the CDR3 is TGCGCCAGCAGCTTGAGACAGGGAACCTACGAGCAGTACTTC.

The chain is built from TRBV19 and TRBJ2-7, with D tentatively TRBD1 (5 bases). CDR3 length: 16 amino acids. Per the germline V gene, CDR1 is LNHDA and CDR2 is SQIVND (reference sequence). V was pared by 5 bases and J by 0 bases, with 17 bases between. CDR3 amino acids: CASSPPGADHSYEQYF. DNA of the CDR3: TGTGCCAGTAGTCCCCCTGGGGCGGACCACTCCTACGAGCAGTACTTC.

The chain is built from TRBV19 and TRBJ1-2; 7 bases fit TRBD1. The V segment lost 4 bases and the J segment 8 bases; nucleotides outside the gene matches: 10. This CDR3 region has 14 residues. In germline, CDR1 is LNHDA, CDR2 SQIVND (reference sequence). The CDR3 loop is CASSNQQGLFGYTF. Here the CDR3 DNA reads TGTGCCAGTAGTAACCAACAGGGGTTGTTCGGCTACACCTTC.

The chain is built from TRBV27 and TRBJ1-1; D may be TRBD1 (6 bases). V shed 1 base and J shed 6 bases, with 12 bases lying between them. Per germline, CDR1 MNHEY and CDR2 SMNVEV (reference sequence). The CDR3 length is 14 residues. The CDR3 protein is CASSLWQGSPEAFF. As DNA, the CDR3 is TGTGCCAGCAGTTTATGGCAGGGGAGCCCTGAAGCTTTCTTT.

The chain joins TRBV19 to TRBJ1-1; D perhaps matches TRBD1 (6 bases). The CDR3 consists of 13 residues. Trimming stripped 10 bases from V and 5 bases from J, with 17 bases between. The germline gives CDR1 LNHDA, CDR2 SQIVND (reference sequence). The CDR3 loop is CAIGAGARTEAFF. The CDR3, as DNA: TGTGCCATAGGGGCAGGGGCGAGGACTGAAGCTTTCTTT.

As DNA, the CDR3 is TGTGCCAGCACGAATTTCGGTGAAAAACTGTTTTTT. Amino acid sequence: CASTNFGEKLFF. The chain couples TRBV28 to TRBJ1-4; no definite D call. The CDR3 is made up of 12 amino acids. Germline values: CDR1 MDHEN, CDR2 SYDVKM. V shed 7 bases and J shed 7 bases, with 10 bases lying between them.

V usage is TRBV28 and J usage is TRBJ2-2, with D possibly being TRBD1 (6 bases). Trimming pared 3 bases from V and 0 bases from J, leaving 14 bases between. CDR1 is MDHEN and CDR2 is SYDVKM in the germline V gene. The CDR3 is made up of 17 amino acids. The CDR3 sequence: CASSFGMGTTNTGELFF. CDR3 DNA sequence: TGTGCCAGCAGTTTTGGGATGGGGACAACGAACACCGGGGAGCTGTTTTTT.

V usage is TRBV18 and J usage is TRBJ2-7; D is perhaps TRBD2 (6 bases). Between the trimmed V and J ends, which lost 1 base and 2 bases, there was a span of 15 bases. CDR1 is KGHSH, CDR2 LQKENI, per germline. The CDR3 consists of 16 residues. The CDR3 loop is CASSPRASPGAYEQYF. The CDR3 DNA reads as TGTGCCAGCTCACCACGGGCCTCCCCGGGGGCCTACGAGCAGTACTTC.

This clone was seen a few times. The J gene is TRBJ1-4, the V gene TRBV27; D is perhaps TRBD1 (5 bases). Germline CDR1 and CDR2: MNHEY and SMNVEV (reference sequence). The CDR3 length is 17 residues. Between the trimmed V and J ends, which lost 3 bases and 0 bases, there was a span of 14 bases. The CDR3 region has the DNA TGTGCCAGCAGTTTCCCGGGGGAGTGGGCAACTAATGAAAAACTGTTTTTT. Protein product: CASSFPGEWATNEKLFF.

V usage is TRBV9 and J usage is TRBJ2-5; a possible D gene is TRBD1 (6 bases). Trimming took 4 bases from V and 1 from J, leaving 20 bases between them. Germline CDR1 and CDR2: SGDLS and YYNGEE. The CDR3 has 17 residues. DNA of the CDR3: TGTGCCAGCAGCTCCTCGTTAGGCAGGGGTGGCCAAGAGACCCAGTACTTC. Its translation: CASSSSLGRGGQETQYF.

The chain links TRBV7-9 to TRBJ2-7; perhaps TRBD2 as D (5 bases). Trimming stripped 1 base from V and 3 bases from J, with 7 bases between. CDR3 length equals 13 residues. Germline CDR1 reads SEHNR; CDR2 reads FQNEAQ (reference sequence). For the CDR3, the DNA is TGTGCCAGCAGCTTAGACGGGGTCTACGAGCAGTACTTC. This translates into CASSLDGVYEQYF.

The rearrangement links TRBV20-1 to TRBJ2-5; D remains ambiguous. Trimming pared 7 bases from V and 2 bases from J, leaving 5 bases between. Germline V lookup: CDR1 DFQATT, CDR2 SNEGSKA (reference sequence). CDR3 length equals 10 residues. This CDR3 reads CSVLQETQYF. The CDR3 DNA is TGCAGTGTTCTGCAAGAGACCCAGTACTTC.

This clone occurred a few times. CDR3 sequence (DNA): TGTGCCAGCAGCTTCGACAGGGGCAATTCACCCCTCCACTTT. Translation: CASSFDRGNSPLHF. This rearrangement joins TRBV5-4 to TRBJ1-6; 8 bases fit TRBD1. Germline lookup yields CDR1 SGHNT and CDR2 YYREEE (reference sequence). This CDR3 contains 14 residues. Trimming at V came to 2 bases and at J to 7 bases, leaving 2 bases not matched to a gene.

This chain uses TRBV19 with TRBJ2-3, with 12 bases aligning to TRBD2. CDR3 length: 14 residues. Germline V CDR1 and CDR2: LNHDA, SQIVND (reference sequence). Germline trimming cut 5 bases from V and 4 bases from J; bases unmatched to any gene: 1. CDR3 protein: CASSGLAGPDTQYF. The CDR3 DNA is TGTGCCAGTAGTGGACTAGCGGGACCAGATACGCAGTATTTT.

The genes are TRBV7-2 and TRBJ2-7, with D maybe TRBD2 (5 bases). The CDR3 is made up of 14 amino acids. Germline loops: CDR1 SGHTA, CDR2 FQGNSA. Trimming pared 0 bases from V and 1 base from J, leaving 7 bases between. The CDR3 region is CASSLARRSYEQYF. Written as DNA, the CDR3 is TGTGCCAGCAGCTTAGCACGGAGGTCCTACGAGCAGTACTTC.

This chain connects TRBV11-2 to TRBJ2-1; D is ambiguous. The length of the CDR3 is 14 residues. The V end lost 4 bases, the J end lost 0 bases, and 7 bases lay between the germline ends. The germline gives CDR1 SGHAT, CDR2 FQNNGV. The chain's CDR3 is CASSYYSSYNEQFF. CDR3 DNA sequence: TGTGCCAGCAGCTATTATAGCTCCTACAATGAGCAGTTCTTC.

The sample holds one count of this clone. The V call is TRBV6-5, the J call TRBJ2-1; D remains ambiguous. Germline assignment: CDR1 MNHEY and CDR2 SVGAGI. V shed 5 bases and J shed 0 bases, with 11 bases lying between them. The CDR3 has 15 amino acids. The CDR3 DNA reads TGTGCCAGCAGTCTAACTTCGAGCTCCTACAATGAGCAGTTCTTC. Translating gives CASSLTSSSYNEQFF.

The rearrangement uses TRBV7-2 and TRBJ1-1, with unresolved D. This CDR3 has 14 residues. V was clipped by 5 bases and J by 1 base, with 11 bases between them. From germline, CDR1 is SGHTA and CDR2 FQGNSA. CDR3 sequence reads: CASSPKAGNTEAFF. The CDR3, as DNA: TGTGCCAGCAGCCCCAAGGCAGGGAACACTGAAGCTTTCTTT.

This clone was detected only once. This chain uses TRBV19 with TRBJ2-1, with TRBD2 as a possible D gene (5 bases). Germline CDR1 and CDR2: LNHDA and SQIVND (reference sequence). V was cut by 4 bases and J by 0 bases, with 10 bases left in between. The CDR3 extends over 15 amino acids. The CDR3 DNA reads TGTGCCAGTAGTACGGACGGGAACTCCTACAATGAGCAGTTCTTC. Amino acid sequence: CASSTDGNSYNEQFF.